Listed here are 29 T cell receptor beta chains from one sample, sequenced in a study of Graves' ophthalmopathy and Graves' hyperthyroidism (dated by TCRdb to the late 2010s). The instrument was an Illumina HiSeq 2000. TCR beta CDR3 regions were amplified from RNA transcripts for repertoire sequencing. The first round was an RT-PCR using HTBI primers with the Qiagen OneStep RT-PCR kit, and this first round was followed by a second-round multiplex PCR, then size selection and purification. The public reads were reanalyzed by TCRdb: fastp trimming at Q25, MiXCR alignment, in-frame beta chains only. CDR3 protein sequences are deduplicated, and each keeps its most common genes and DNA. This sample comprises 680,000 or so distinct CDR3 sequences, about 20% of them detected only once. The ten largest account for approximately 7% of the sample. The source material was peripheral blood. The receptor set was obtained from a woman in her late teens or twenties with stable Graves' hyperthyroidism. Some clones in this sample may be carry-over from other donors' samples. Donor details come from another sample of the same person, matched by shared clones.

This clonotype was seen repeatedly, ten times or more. The CDR3 loop reads CASSYRRGTGRHQPQHF. CDR3 DNA: TGTGCCAGCAGTTACCGCCGAGGGACAGGGCGGCATCAGCCCCAGCATTTT. The chain has TRBV6-2 or TRBV6-3 and TRBJ1-5; 9 bases agree with TRBD1. This CDR3 comprises 17 residues. Germline CDR1 and CDR2: MNHEY and SVGEGT. The trim removed 2 bases at V and 5 bases at J, leaving 10 bases unmatched.

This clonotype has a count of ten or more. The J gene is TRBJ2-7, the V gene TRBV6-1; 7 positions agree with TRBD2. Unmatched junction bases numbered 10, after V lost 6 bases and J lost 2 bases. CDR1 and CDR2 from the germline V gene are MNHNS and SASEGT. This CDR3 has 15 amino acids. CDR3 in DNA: TGTGCCAGCAGCTTCAGTGGGCTAGCGGCCTACGAGCAGTACTTC. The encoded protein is CASSFSGLAAYEQYF.

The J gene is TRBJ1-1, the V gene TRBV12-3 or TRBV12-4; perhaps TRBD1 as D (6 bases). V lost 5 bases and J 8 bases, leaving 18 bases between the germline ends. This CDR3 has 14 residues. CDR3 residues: CASSTTGGLAEAFF. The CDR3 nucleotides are TGTGCCAGCAGTACCACCGGGGGGCTCGCCGAAGCTTTCTTT.

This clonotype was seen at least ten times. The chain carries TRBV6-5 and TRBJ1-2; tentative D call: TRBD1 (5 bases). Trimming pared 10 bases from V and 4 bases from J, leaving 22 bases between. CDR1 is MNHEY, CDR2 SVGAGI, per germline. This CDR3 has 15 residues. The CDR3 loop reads CATSNWDGGFYGYTF. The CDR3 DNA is TGTGCCACCTCTAATTGGGACGGTGGATTCTATGGCTACACCTTC.

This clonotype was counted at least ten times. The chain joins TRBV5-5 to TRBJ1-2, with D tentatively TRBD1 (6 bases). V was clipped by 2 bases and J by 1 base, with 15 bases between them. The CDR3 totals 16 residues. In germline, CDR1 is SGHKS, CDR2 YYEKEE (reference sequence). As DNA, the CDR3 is TGTGCCAGCAGCTTTGACAGGCCACTCGGTAACTATGGCTACACCTTC. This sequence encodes CASSFDRPLGNYGYTF. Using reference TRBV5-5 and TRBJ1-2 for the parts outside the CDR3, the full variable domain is DAGVTQSPTHLIKTRGQQVTLRCSPISGHKSVSWYQQVLGQGPQFIFQYYEKEERGRGNFPDRFSARQFPNYSSELNVNALLLGDSALYLCASSFDRPLGNYGYTFGSGTRLTVV.

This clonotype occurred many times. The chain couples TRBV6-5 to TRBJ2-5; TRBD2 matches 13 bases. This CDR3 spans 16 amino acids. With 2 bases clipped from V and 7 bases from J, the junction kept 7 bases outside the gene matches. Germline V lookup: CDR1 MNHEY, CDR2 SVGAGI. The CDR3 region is CASSYGLAGEEGTQYF. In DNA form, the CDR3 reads TGTGCCAGCAGTTACGGACTAGCGGGGGAAGAAGGGACCCAGTACTTC.

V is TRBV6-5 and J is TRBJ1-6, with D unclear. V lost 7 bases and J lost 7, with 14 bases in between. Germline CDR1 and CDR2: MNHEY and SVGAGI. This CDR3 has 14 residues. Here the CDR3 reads CASMFGLENSPLHF. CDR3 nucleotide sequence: TGTGCCAGCATGTTCGGGTTAGAGAATTCACCCCTCCACTTT.

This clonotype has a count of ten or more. In nucleotides, the CDR3 is TGTGCCAGCAGGTCTGGACAGGGCCTCTCCTACGAGCAGTACTTC. It specifies CASRSGQGLSYEQYF. The chain uses TRBV6-1 and TRBJ2-7, with 8 positions matching TRBD1. CDR3 length: 15 amino acids. V shed 6 bases and J 0 bases; nucleotides not matched to a gene: 7. CDR1 and CDR2 (germline): MNHNS, SASEGT.

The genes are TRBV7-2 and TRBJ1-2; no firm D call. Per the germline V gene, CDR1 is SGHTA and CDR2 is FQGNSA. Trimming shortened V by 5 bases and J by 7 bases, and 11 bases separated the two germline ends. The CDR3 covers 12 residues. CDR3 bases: TGTGCCAGCAGCCCGGACGCGGGTGGCTACACCTTC. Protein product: CASSPDAGGYTF. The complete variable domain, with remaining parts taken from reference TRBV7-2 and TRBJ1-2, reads GAGVSQSPSNKVTEKGKDVELRCDPISGHTALYWYRQSLGQGLEFLIYFQGNSAPDKSGLPSDRFSAERTGGSVSTLTIQRTQQEDSAVYLCASSPDAGGYTFGSGTRLTVV.

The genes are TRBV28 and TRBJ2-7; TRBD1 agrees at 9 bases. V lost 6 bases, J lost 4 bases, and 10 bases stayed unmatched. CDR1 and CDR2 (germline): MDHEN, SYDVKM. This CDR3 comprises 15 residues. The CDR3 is CASSSSGTGRYEQYF. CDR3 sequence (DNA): TGTGCCAGCAGCTCCTCCGGGACAGGGCGTTACGAGCAGTACTTC.

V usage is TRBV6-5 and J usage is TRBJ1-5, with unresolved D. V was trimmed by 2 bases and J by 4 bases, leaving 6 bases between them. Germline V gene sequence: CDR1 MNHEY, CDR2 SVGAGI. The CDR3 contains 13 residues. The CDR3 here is CASSYNGNQPQHF. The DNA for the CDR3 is TGTGCCAGCAGTTACAATGGGAATCAGCCCCAGCATTTT.

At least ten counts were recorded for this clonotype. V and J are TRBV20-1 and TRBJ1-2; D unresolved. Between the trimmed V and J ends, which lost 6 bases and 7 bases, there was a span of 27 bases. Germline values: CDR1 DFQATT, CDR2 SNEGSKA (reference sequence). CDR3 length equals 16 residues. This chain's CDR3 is CSAHPTSGLPGSGYTF. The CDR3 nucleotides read TGCAGTGCCCATCCCACCTCGGGTCTACCCGGATCTGGCTACACCTTC.

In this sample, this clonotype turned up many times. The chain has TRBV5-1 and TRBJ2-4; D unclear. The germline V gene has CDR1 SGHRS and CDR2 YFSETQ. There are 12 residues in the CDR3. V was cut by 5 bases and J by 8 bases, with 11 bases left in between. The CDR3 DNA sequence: TGCGCCAGCAGGGCTACCGCGGACATTCAGTACTTC. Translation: CASRATADIQYF.

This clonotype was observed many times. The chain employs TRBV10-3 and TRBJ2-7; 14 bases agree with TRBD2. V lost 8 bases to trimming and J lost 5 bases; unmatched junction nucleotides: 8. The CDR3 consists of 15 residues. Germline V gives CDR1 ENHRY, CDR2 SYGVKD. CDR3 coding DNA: TGTGCCATCTCGGAGACGGGACTAGCGGGAGACGAGCAGTACTTC. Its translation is CAISETGLAGDEQYF.

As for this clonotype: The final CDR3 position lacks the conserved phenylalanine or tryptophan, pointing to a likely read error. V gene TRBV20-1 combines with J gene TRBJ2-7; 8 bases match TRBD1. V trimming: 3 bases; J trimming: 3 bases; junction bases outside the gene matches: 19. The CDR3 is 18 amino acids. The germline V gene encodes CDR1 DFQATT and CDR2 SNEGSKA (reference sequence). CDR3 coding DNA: TGCAGTGCTAGTCCGCGAGGTTGGGCAGGGGGCGGAGGCTACGAGCAGTACTAC. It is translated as CSASPRGWAGGGGYEQYY.

The CDR3 region has the DNA TGCGCCACTCCCCCCATGAACACTGAAGCTTTCTTT. This encodes CATPPMNTEAFF. The V call is TRBV10-1, the J call TRBJ1-1; D remains unclear. The length of the CDR3 is 12 residues. Germline V gene lookup returns CDR1 WNHNN and CDR2 SYGVQD (reference sequence). V dropped 10 bases and J dropped 0 bases, with 9 bases sitting between them.

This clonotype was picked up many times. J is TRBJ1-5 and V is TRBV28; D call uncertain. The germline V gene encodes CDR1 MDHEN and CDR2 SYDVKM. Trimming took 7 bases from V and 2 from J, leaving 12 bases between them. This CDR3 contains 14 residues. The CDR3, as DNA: TGTGCCAGCAATACCTTCATAGGCAATCAGCCCCAGCATTTT. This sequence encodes CASNTFIGNQPQHF.

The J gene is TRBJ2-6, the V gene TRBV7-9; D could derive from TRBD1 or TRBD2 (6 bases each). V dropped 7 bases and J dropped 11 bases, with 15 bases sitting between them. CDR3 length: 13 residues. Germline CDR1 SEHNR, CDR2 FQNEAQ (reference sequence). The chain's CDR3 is CASTGGGNDVLTF. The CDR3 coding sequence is TGTGCCAGCACTGGAGGGGGAAATGACGTCCTGACTTTC. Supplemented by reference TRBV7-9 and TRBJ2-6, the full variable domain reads DTGVSQNPRHKITKRGQNVTFRCDPISEHNRLYWYRQTLGQGPEFLTYFQNEAQLEKSRLLSDRFSAERPKGSFSTLEIQRTEQGDSAMYLCASTGGGNDVLTFGAGSRLTVL.

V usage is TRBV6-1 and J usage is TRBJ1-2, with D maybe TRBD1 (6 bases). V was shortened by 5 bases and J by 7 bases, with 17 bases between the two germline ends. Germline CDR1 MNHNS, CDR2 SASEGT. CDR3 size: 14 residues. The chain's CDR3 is CASSPSFTGSGYTF. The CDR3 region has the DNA TGTGCCAGCAGTCCGTCGTTCACAGGGAGTGGCTACACCTTC.

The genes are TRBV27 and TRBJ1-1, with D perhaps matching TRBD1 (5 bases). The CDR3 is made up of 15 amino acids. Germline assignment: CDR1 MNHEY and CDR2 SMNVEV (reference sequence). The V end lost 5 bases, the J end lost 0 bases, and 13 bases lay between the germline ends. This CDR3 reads CASSQPDSMNTEAFF. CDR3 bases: TGTGCCAGCAGTCAACCTGACAGCATGAACACTGAAGCTTTCTTT.

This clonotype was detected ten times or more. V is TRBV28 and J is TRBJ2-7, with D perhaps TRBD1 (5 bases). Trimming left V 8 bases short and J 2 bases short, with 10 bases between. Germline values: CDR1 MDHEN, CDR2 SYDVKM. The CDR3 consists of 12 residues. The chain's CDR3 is CASDDSAYEQYF. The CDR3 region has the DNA TGTGCCAGCGACGACAGCGCCTACGAGCAGTACTTC.

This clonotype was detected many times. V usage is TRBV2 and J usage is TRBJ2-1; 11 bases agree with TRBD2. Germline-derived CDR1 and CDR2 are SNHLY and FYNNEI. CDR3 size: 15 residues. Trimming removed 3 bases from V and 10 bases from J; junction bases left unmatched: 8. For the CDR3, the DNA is TGTGCCAGCAGTGAGGATAGCGGGGGGGAAGGGGAGCAGTTCTTC. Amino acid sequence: CASSEDSGGEGEQFF.

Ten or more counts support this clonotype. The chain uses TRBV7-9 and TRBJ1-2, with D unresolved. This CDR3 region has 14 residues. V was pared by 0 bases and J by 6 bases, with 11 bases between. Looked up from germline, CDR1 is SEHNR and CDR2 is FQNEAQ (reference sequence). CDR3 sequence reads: CASSLAGVGDGYTF. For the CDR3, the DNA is TGTGCCAGCAGCTTAGCTGGGGTTGGGGATGGCTACACCTTC. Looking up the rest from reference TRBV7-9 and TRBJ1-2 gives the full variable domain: DTGVSQNPRHKITKRGQNVTFRCDPISEHNRLYWYRQTLGQGPEFLTYFQNEAQLEKSRLLSDRFSAERPKGSFSTLEIQRTEQGDSAMYLCASSLAGVGDGYTFGSGTRLTVV.

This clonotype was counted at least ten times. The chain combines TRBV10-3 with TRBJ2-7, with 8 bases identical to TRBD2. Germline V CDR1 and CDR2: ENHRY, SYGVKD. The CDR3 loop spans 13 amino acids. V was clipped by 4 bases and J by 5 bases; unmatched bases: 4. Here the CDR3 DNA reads TGTGCCATCAGTGTAGGAGCGGGAGACGAGCAGTACTTC. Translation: CAISVGAGDEQYF.

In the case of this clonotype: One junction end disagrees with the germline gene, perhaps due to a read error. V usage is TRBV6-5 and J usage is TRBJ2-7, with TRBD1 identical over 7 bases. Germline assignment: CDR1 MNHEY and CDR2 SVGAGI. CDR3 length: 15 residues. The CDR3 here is CASGYGTASSYEQYF. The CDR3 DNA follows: TGTGCCAGCGGTTATGGGACAGCGAGCTCCTACGAGCAGTACTTC.

The CDR3 here is CASSQLRGVQETQYF. The CDR3 region has the DNA TGTGCCAGCAGCCAGTTGCGGGGGGTCCAAGAGACCCAGTACTTC. The chain is built from TRBV7-2 and TRBJ2-5, with TRBD2 matching over 8 bases. The CDR3 length is 15 residues. Germline loops: CDR1 SGHTA, CDR2 FQGNSA. J gave up 1 base and V 5 bases, and 6 bases lay outside the gene matches.

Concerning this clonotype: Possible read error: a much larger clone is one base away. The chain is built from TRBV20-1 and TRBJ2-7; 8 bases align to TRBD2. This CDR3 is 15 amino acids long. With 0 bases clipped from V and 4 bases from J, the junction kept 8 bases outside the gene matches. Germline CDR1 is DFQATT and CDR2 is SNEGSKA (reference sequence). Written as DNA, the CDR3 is TGCAGTGCTAGAGATCCGCGGGGGGTGAGGTACGAGCAGTACTTC. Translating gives CSARDPRGVRYEQYF.

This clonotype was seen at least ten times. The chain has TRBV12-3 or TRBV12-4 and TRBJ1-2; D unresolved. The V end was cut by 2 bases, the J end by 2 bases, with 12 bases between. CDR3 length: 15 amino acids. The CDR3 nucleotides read TGTGCCAGCAGTTTACGCCCGGCGGTAAACTATGGCTACACCTTC. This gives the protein CASSLRPAVNYGYTF.

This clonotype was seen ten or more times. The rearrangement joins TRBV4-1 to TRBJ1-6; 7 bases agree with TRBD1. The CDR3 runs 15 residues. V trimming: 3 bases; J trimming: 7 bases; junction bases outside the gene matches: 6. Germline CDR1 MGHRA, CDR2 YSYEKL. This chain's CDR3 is CASSHPRGENSPLHF. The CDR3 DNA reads TGCGCCAGCAGCCACCCCAGGGGGGAGAATTCACCCCTCCACTTT.